The clone carrying this T cell receptor (beta chain) was counted ten times or more. Germline V CDR1 and CDR2: MRHNA, SNTAGT. J gave up 4 bases and V 8 bases, and 13 bases lay outside the gene matches. The CDR3 spans 16 residues. MiXCR, run by TCRdb on the RACE reads, gives a single entry per CDR3 protein. The sample lists approximately 33,000 distinct CDR3 sequences; 6.5% to 9% were seen once. Time point reported: healthy volunteer bleed at 2 weeks. Unfractionated whole blood was the source of the extracted total RNA. The sample is drawn from a study of human T cells and chemical hapten exposure. The receptor was derived from a human donor in good health. Some clones in this sample may be carry-over from other donors' samples. The chain combines TRBV6-4 with TRBJ2-1, with TRBD2 identical over 8 bases. The sequencing sample was made of whole blood. CDR3 loop: CASGSEPGLGYNEQFF. CDR3 DNA sequence: TGTGCCAGCGGTTCAGAACCGGGACTAGGGTACAATGAGCAGTTCTTC.